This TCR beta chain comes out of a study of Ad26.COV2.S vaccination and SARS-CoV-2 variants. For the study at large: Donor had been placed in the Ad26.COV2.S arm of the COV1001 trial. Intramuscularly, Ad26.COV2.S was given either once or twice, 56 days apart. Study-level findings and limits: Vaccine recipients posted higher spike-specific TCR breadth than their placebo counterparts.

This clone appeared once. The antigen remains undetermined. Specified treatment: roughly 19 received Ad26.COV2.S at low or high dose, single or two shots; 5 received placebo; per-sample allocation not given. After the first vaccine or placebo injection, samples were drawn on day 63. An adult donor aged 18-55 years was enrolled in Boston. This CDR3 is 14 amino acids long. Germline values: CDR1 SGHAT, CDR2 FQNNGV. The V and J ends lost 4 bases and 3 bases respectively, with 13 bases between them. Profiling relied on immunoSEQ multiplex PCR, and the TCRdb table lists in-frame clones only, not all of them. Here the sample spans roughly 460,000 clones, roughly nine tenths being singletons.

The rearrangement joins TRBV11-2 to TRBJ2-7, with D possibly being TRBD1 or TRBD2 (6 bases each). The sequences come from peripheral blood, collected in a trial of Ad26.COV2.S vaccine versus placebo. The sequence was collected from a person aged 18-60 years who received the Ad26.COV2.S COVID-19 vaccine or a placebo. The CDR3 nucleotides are TGTGCCAGCAGCTCGAGGGGGGACTTCTACGAGCAGTACTTC. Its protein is CASSSRGDFYEQYF.